This TCR beta chain was found in a study of shared clonotypes between healthy human individuals. Study-level background: Each donor contributed plates that comprised three CD4 naive, three CD4 memory, two CD8 naive and one CD8 memory.

Genomic DNA per cell subset filled all wells of several immunoSEQ plates. Method: immunoSEQ multiplex PCR; TCRdb's copy keeps in-frame clones and lacks some. The data contain around 2.1 million clones, about 92% of them singletons. Naivety among CD8 cells was defined by CD45RO negativity and positive CCR7 selection, thereby excluding terminally differentiated effector memory CD45RA+ cells. Every donor, a Caucasian adult, lived in Nashville, Tennessee. This CDR3 region has 14 residues. The V gene's germline CDR1 is MNHEY and CDR2 SMNVEV (reference sequence). Trimming stripped 5 bases from V and 3 bases from J, with 13 bases between.

Specimen: naive CD8+ T cells from PBMCs. The source is a man in his late teens or twenties in good health. Some clones in this sample may be carry-over from other donors' samples. The rearrangement uses TRBV27 and TRBJ1-1; no clear D gene. Here the CDR3 reads CASSLTVLDTEAFF. DNA of the CDR3: TGTGCCAGCAGTCTCACAGTTTTGGACACTGAAGCTTTCTTT.